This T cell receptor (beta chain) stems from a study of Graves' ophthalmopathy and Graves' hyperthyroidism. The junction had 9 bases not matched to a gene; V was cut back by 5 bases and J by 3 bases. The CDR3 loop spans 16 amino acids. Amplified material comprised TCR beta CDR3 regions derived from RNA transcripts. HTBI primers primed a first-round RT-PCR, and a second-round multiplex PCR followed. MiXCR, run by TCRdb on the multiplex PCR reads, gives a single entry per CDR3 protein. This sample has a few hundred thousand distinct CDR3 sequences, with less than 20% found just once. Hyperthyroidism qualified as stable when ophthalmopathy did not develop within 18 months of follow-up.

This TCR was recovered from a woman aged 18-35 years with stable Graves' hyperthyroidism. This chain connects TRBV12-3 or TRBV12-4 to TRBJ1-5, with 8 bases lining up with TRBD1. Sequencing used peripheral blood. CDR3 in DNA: TGTGCCAGCAGTCCTTTTGTGGACAGGGACAATCAGCCCCAGCATTTT. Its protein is CASSPFVDRDNQPQHF.